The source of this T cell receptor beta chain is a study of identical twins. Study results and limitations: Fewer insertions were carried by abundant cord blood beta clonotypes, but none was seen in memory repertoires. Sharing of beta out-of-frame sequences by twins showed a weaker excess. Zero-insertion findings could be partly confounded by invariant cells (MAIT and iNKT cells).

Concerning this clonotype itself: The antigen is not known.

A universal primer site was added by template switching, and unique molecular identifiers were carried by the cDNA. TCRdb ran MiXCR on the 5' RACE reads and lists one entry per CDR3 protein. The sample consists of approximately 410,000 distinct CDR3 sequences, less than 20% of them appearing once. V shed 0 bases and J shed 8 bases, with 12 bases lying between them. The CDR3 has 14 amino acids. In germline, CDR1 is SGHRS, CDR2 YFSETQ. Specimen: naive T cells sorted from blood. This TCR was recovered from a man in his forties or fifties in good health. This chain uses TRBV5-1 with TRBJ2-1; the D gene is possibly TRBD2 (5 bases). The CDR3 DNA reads TGCGCCAGCAGCTTGGACGACTATTTCGATGAGCAGTTCTTC. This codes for CASSLDDYFDEQFF. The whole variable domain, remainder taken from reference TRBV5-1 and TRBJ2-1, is KAGVTQTPRYLIKTRGQQVTLSCSPISGHRSVSWYQQTPGQGLQFLFEYFSETQRNKGNFPGRFSGRQFSNSRSEMNVSTLELGDSALYLCASSLDDYFDEQFFGPGTRLTVL.